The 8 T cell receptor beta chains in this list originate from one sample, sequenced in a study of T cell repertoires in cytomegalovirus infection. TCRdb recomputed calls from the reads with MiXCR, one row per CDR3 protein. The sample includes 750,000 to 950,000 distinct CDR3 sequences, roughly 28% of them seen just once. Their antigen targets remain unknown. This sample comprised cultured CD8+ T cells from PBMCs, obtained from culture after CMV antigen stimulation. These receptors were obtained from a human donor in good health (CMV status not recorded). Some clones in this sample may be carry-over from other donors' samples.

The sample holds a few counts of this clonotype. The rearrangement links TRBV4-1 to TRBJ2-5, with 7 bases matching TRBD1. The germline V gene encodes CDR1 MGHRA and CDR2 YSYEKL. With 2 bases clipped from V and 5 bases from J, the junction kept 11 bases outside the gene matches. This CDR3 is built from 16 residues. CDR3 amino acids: CASSQSKTGLGETQYF. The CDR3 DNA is TGCGCCAGCAGCCAATCTAAGACAGGGTTGGGGGAGACCCAGTACTTC.

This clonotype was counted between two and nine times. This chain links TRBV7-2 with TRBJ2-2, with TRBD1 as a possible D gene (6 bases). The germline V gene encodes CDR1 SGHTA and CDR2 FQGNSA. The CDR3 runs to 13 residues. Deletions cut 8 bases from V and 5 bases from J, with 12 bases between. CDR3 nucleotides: TGTGCCAGCGGCAGGGGTGGAACCGGGGAGCTGTTTTTT. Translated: CASGRGGTGELFF.

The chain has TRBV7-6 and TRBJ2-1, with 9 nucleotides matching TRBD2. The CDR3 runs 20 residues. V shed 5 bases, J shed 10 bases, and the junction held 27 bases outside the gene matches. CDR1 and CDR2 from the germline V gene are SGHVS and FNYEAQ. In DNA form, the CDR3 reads TGTGCCAGCAGCCTGCAGCCCCCCTTGGGTGGAGCGGGGGGCGGGGAGGAGCAGTTCTTC. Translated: CASSLQPPLGGAGGGEEQFF. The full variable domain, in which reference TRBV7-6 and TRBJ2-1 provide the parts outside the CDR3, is GAGVSQSPRYKVTKRGQDVALRCDPISGHVSLYWYRQALGQGPEFLTYFNYEAQQDKSGLPNDRFSAERPEGSISTLTIQRTEQRDSAMYRCASSLQPPLGGAGGGEEQFFGPGTRLTVL.

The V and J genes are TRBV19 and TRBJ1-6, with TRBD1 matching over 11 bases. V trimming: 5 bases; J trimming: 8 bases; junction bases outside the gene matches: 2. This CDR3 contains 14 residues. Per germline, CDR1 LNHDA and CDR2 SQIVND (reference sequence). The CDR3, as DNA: TGTGCCAGTAGTTTGGGACAGGGGGATTCACCCCTCCACTTT. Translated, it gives CASSLGQGDSPLHF.

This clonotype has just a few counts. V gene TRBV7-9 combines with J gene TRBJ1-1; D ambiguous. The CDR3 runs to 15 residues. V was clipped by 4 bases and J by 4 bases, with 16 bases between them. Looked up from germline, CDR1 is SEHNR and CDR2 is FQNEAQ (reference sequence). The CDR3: CASSSELIWGTEAFF. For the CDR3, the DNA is TGTGCCAGCAGCTCCGAGCTAATCTGGGGCACTGAAGCTTTCTTT.

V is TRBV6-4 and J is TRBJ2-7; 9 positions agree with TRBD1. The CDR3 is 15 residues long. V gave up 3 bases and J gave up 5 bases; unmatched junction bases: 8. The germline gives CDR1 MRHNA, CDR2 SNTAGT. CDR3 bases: TGTGCCAGCAGTGAGACGGGACAGGGAAACCACGAGCAGTACGTC. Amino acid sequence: CASSETGQGNHEQYV.

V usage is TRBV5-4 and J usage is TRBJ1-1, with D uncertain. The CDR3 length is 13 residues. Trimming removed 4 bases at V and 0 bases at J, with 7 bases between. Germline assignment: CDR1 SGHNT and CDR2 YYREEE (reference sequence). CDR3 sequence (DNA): TGTGCCAGCAGCCCTTTTTTGAACACTGAAGCTTTCTTT. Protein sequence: CASSPFLNTEAFF.

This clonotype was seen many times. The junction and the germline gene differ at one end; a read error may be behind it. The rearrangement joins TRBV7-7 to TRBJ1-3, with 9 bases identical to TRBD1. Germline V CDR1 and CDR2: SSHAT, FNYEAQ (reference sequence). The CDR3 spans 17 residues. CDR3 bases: TGTGCTAGCAGCTCCCGGGACAGGGACAGCTCTGGAAACACCATATATTTT. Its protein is CASSSRDRDSSGNTIYF.